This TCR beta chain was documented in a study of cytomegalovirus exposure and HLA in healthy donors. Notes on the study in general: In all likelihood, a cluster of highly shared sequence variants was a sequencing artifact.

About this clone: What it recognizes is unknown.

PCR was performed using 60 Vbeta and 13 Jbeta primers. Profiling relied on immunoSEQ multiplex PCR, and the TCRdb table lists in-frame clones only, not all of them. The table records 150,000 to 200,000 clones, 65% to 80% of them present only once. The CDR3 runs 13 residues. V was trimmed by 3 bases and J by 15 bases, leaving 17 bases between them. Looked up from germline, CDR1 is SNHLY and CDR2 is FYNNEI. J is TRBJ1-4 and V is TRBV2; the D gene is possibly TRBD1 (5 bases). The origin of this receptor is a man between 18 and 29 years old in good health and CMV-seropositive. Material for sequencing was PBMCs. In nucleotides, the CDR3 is TGTGCCAGCAGTGATGGCAGGGATGGGAAGGTGTTTTTT. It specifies CASSDGRDGKVFF. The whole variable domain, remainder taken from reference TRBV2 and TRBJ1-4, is EPEVTQTPSHQVTQMGQEVILRCVPISNHLYFYWYRQILGQKVEFLVSFYNNEISEKSEIFDDQFSVERPDGSNFTLKIRSTKLEDSAMYFCASSDGRDGKVFFGSGTQLSVL.